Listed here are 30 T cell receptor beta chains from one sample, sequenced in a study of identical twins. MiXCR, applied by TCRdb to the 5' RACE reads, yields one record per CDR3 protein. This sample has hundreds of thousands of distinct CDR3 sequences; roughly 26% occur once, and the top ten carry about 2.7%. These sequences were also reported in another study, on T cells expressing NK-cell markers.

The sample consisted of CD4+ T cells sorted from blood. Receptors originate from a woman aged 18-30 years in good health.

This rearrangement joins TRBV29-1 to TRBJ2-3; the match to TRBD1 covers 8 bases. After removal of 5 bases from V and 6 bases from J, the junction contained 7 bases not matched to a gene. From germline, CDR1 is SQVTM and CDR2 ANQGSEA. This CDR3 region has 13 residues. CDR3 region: CSVSGTGRDTQYF. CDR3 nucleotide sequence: TGCAGCGTTTCAGGGACAGGACGGGATACGCAGTATTTT.

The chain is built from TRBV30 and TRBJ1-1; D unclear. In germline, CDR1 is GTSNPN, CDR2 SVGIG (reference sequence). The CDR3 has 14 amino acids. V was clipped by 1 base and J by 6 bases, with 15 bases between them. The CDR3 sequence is CAWSAPVVRSEAFF. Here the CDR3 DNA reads TGTGCCTGGAGTGCGCCGGTCGTACGCTCTGAAGCTTTCTTT. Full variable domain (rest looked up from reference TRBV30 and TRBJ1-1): SQTIHQWPATLVQPVGSPLSLECTVEGTSNPNLYWYRQAAGRGLQLLFYSVGIGQISSEVPQNLSASRPQDRQFILSSKKLLLSDSGFYLCAWSAPVVRSEAFFGQGTRLTVV.

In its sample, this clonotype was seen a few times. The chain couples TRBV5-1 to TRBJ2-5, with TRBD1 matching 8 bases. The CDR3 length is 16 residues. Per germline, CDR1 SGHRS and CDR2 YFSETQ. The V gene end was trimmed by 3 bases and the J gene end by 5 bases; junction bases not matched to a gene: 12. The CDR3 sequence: CASSSALTGGVETQYF. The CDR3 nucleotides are TGCGCCAGCAGCTCCGCTCTCACAGGGGGTGTGGAGACCCAGTACTTC.

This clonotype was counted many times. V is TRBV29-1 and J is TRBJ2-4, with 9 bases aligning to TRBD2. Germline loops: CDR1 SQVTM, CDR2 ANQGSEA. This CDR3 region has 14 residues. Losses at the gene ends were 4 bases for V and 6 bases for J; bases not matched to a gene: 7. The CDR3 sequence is CSVATSGRGNIQYF. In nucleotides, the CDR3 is TGCAGCGTTGCGACTAGCGGTAGAGGAAACATTCAGTACTTC.

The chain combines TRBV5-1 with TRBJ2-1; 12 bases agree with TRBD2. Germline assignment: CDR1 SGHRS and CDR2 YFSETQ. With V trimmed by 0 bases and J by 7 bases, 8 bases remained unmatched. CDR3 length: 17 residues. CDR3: CASSLDSRTSGINEQFF. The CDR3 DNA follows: TGCGCCAGCAGCTTGGATTCGCGGACTAGCGGGATTAATGAGCAGTTCTTC.

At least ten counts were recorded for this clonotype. The CDR3 loop is CAWSVLGEIQYF. In DNA, the CDR3 is TGTGCCTGGAGTGTACTTGGGGAAATTCAGTACTTC. The rearrangement links TRBV30 to TRBJ2-4; D gene ambiguous. V lost 0 bases, J lost 10 bases, and 10 bases lay in between. This CDR3 has 12 residues. CDR1 and CDR2 from the germline V gene are GTSNPN and SVGIG (reference sequence).

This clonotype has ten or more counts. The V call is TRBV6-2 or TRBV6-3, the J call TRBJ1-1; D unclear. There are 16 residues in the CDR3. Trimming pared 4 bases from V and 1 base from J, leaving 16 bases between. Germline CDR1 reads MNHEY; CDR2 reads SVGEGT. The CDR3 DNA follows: TGTGCCAGCAGTTTCCGACCTAACGTTGGGAACACTGAAGCTTTCTTT. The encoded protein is CASSFRPNVGNTEAFF.

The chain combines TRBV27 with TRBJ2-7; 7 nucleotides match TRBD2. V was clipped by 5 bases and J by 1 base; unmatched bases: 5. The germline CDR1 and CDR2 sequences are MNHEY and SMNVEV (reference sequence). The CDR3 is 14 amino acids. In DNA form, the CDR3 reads TGTGCCAGCAGTCCCGGACTAGGATCCTACGAGCAGTACTTC. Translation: CASSPGLGSYEQYF.

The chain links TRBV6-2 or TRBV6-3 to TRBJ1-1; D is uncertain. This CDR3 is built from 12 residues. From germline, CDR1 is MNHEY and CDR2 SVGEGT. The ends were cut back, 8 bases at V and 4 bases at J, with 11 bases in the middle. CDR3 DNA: TGTGCCAGCCGGCCCCGGGGCACTGAAGCTTTCTTT. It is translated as CASRPRGTEAFF.

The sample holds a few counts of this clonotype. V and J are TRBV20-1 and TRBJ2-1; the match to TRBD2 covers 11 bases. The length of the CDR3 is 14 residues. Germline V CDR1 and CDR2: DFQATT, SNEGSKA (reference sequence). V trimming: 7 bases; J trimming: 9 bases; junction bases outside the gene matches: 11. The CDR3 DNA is TGCAGTGGAATCCTAGCGGGAGGAAATGGTGAGCAGTTCTTC. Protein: CSGILAGGNGEQFF.

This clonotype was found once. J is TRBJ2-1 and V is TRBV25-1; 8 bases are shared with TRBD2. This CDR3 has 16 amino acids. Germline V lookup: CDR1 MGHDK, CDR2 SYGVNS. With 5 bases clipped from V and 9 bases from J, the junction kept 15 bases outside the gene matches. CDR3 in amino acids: CASSLVGGGPGGEQFF. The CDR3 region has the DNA TGTGCCAGCAGTCTAGTGGGCGGGGGGCCTGGGGGTGAGCAGTTCTTC. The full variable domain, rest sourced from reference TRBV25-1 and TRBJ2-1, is EADIYQTPRYLVIGTGKKITLECSQTMGHDKMYWYQQDPGMELHLIHYSYGVNSTEKGDLSSESTVSRIRTEHFPLTLESARPSHTSQYLCASSLVGGGPGGEQFFGPGTRLTVL.

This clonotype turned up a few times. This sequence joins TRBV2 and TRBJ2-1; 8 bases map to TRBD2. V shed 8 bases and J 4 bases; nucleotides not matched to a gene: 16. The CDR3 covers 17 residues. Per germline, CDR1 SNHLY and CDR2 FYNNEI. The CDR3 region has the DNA TGTGCCAGCCACCCTCCAATTAGCGGGGTGGGTTACAATGAGCAGTTCTTC. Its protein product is CASHPPISGVGYNEQFF. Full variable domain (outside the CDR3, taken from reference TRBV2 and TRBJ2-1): EPEVTQTPSHQVTQMGQEVILRCVPISNHLYFYWYRQILGQKVEFLVSFYNNEISEKSEIFDDQFSVERPDGSNFTLKIRSTKLEDSAMYFCASHPPISGVGYNEQFFGPGTRLTVL.

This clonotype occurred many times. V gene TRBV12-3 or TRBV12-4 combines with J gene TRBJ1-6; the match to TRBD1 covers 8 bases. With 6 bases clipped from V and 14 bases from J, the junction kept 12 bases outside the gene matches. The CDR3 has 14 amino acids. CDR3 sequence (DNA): TGTGCCAGCAGCCTGACAGGGGCTTCAACAGCCCTCCACTTT. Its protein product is CASSLTGASTALHF.

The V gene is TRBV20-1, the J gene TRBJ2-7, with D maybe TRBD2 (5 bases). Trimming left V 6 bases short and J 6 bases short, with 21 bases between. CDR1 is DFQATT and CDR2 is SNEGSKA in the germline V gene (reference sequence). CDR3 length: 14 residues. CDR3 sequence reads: CSAPIRGLEAEQYF. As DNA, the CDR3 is TGCAGTGCGCCGATAAGAGGGCTTGAAGCCGAGCAGTACTTC.

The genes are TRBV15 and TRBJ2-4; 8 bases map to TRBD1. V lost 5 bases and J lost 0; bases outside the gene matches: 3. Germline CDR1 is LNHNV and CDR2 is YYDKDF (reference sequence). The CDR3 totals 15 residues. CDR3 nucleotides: TGTGCCACCAGCGGACAGGGTTTAGCCAAAAACATTCAGTACTTC. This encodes CATSGQGLAKNIQYF.

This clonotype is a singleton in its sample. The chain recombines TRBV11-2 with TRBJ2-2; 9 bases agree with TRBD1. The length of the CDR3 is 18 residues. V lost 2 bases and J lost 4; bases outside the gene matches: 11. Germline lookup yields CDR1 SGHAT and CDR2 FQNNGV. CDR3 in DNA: TGTGCCAGCAGCTTATCTCCCGGGACAGGGTTAGTCACCGGGGAGCTGTTTTTT. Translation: CASSLSPGTGLVTGELFF.

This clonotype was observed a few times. The CDR3 DNA reads TGCAGTGCTTTATCAACTAGATGGAATGAGCAGTTCTTC. Protein sequence: CSALSTRWNEQFF. The chain couples TRBV20-1 to TRBJ2-1; TRBD2 is a possible D gene (5 bases). This CDR3 contains 13 residues. V lost 5 bases to trimming and J lost 7 bases, with 15 bases between them. In germline, CDR1 is DFQATT, CDR2 SNEGSKA (reference sequence).

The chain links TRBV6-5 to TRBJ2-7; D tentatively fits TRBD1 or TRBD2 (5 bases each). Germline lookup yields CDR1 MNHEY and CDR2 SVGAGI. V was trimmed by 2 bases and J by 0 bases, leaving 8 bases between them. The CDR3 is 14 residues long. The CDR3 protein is CASSYPGTSYEQYF. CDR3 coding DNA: TGTGCCAGCAGTTACCCGGGGACCTCCTACGAGCAGTACTTC.

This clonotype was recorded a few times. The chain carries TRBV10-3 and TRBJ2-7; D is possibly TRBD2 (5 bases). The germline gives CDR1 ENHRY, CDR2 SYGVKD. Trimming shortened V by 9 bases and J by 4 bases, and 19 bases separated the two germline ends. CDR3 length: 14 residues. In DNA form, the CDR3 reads TGTGCCATACGGGCAGTGACCGGGGTATACGAGCAGTACTTC. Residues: CAIRAVTGVYEQYF.

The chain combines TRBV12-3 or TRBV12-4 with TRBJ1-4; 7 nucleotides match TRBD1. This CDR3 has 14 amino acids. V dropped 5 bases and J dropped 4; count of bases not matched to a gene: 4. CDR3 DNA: TGTGCCAGCAGTCAAAGACAGGGTAATGAAAAACTGTTTTTT. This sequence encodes CASSQRQGNEKLFF.

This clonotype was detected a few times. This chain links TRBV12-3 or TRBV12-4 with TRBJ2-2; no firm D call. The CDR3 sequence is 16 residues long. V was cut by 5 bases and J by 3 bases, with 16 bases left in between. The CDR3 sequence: CASSRIDLLDTGELFF. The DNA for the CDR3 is TGTGCCAGCAGTCGCATAGACCTCCTGGACACCGGGGAGCTGTTTTTT.

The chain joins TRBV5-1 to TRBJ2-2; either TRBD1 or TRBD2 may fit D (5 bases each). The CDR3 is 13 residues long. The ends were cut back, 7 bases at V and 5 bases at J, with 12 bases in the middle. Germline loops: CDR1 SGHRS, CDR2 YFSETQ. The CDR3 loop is CASQGPSTGELFF. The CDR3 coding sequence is TGCGCCAGCCAGGGACCATCTACCGGGGAGCTGTTTTTT.

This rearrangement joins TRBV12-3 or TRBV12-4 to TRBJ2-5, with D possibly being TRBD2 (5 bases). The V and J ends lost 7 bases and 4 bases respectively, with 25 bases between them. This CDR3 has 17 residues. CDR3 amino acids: CASKRKGSSVWRETQYF. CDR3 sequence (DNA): TGTGCCAGCAAGCGCAAAGGGAGCTCCGTTTGGCGAGAGACCCAGTACTTC.

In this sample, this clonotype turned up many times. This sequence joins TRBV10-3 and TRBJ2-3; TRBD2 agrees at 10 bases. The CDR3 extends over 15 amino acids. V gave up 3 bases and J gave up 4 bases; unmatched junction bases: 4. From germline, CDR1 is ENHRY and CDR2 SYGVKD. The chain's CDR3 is CAISDSGGTSDTQYF. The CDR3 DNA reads TGTGCCATCAGTGATAGCGGGGGGACTTCAGATACGCAGTATTTT.

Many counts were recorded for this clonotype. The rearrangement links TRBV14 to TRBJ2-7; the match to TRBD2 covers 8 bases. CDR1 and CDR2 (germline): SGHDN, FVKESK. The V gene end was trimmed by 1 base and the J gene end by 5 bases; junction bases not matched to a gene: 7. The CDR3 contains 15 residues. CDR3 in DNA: TGTGCCAGCAGCCAAGCGGGACTAGGGACTCACGAGCAGTACTTC. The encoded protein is CASSQAGLGTHEQYF.

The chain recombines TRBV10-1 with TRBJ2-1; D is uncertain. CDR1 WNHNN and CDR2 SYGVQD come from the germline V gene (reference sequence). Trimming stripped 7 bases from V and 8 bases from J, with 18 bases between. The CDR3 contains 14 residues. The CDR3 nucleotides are TGCGCCAGCACAAAAGAGGTCGTATGGGATGAGCAGTTCTTC. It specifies CASTKEVVWDEQFF.

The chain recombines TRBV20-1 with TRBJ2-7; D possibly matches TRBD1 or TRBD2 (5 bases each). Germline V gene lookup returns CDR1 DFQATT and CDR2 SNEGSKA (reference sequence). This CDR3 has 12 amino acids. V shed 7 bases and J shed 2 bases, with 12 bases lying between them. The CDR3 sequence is CSVTGAAYEQYF. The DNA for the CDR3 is TGCAGTGTAACCGGGGCCGCCTACGAGCAGTACTTC.

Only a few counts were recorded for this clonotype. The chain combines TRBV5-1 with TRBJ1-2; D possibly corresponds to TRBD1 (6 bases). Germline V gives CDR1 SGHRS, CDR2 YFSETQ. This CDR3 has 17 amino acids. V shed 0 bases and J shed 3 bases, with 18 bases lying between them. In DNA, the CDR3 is TGCGCCAGCAGCTTGGCCACCGTCGGGGGGCGCGACTATGGCTACACCTTC. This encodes CASSLATVGGRDYGYTF.

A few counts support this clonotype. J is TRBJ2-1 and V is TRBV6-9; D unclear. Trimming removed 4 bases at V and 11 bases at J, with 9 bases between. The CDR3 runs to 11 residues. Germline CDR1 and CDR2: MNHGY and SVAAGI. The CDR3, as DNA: TGTGCCAGCAGTTCACTTGCCAAGCAGTTCTTC. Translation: CASSSLAKQFF.

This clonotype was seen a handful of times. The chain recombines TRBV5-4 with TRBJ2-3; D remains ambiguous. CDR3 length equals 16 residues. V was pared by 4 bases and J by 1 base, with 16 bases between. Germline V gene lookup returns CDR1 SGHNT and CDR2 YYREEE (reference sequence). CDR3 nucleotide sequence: TGTGCCAGCAGCCCCAGACGAACTCACGGCACAGATACGCAGTATTTT. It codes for CASSPRRTHGTDTQYF.